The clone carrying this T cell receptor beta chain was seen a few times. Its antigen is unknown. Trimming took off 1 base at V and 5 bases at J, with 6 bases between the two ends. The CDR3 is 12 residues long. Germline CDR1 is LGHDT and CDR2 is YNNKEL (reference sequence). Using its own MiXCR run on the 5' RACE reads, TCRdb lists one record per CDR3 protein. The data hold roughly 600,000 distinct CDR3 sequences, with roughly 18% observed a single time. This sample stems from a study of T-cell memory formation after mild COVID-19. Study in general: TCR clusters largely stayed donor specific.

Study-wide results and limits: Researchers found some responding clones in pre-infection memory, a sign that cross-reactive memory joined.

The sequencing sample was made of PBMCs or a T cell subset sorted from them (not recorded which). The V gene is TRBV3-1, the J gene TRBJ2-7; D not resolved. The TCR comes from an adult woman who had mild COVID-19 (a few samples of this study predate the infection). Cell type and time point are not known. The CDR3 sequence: CASSQVAHEQYF. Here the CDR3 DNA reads TGTGCCAGCAGCCAAGTGGCCCACGAGCAGTACTTC.